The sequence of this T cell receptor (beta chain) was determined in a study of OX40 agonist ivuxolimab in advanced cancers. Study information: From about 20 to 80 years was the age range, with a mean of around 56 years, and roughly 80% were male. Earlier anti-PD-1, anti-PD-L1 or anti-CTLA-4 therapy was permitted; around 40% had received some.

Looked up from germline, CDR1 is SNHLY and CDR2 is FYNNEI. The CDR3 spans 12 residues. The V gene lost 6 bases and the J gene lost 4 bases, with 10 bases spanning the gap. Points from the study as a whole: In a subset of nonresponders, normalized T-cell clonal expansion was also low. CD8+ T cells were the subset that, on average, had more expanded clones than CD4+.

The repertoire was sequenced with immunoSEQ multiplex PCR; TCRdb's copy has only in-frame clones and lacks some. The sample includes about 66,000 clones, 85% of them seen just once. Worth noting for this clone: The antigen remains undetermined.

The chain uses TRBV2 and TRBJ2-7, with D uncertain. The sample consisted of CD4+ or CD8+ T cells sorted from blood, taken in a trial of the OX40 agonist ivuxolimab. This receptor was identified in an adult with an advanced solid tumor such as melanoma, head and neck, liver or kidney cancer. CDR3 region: CASSRSEYEQYF. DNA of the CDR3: TGTGCCAGCAGCCGGTCGGAGTACGAGCAGTACTTC.